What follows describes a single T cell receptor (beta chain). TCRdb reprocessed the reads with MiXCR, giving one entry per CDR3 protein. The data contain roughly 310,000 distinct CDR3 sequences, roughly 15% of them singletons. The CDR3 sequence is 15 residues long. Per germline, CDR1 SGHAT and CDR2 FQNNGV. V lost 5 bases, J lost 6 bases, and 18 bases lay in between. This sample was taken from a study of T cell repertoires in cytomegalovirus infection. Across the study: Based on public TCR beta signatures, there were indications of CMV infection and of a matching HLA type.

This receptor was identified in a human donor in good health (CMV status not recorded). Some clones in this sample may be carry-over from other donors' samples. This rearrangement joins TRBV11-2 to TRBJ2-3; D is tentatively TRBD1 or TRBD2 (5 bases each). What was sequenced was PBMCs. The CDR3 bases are TGTGCCAGCAGCCGGGGCGGGTACCAGAGGGATACGCAGTATTTT. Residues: CASSRGGYQRDTQYF. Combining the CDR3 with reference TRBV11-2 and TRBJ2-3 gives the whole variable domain EAGVAQSPRYKIIEKRQSVAFWCNPISGHATLYWYQQILGQGPKLLIQFQNNGVVDDSQLPKDRFSAERLKGVDSTLKIQPAKLEDSAVYLCASSRGGYQRDTQYFGPGTRLTVL.